The 15 T cell receptor beta chains given below trace back to one sample, sequenced in a study of human T cells and chemical hapten exposure. Time point meaning: pre-sensitization, week 0. The treatment was: therapeutic diphenylcyclopropenone sensitization with weekly scalp DPC. TCRdb reprocessed the RACE reads with MiXCR, giving one entry per CDR3 protein. Of about 350,000 distinct CDR3 sequences in the sample, around 5.5% were seen once. The sample was whole blood, taken in connection with sensitization to the hapten diphenylcyclopropenone (DPC). The source of these receptors is a woman between 18 and 29 years old with alopecia areata. Some clones in this sample may be carry-over from other donors' samples.

This clonotype was observed at least ten times. The rearrangement uses TRBV13 and TRBJ2-1, with D maybe TRBD1 (6 bases). The CDR3 contains 15 residues. Trimming removed 2 bases from V and 5 bases from J, with 13 bases in between. The germline CDR1 and CDR2 sequences are PRHDT and FYEKMQ (reference sequence). CDR3 nucleotide sequence: TGTGCCAGCAGCTTATTCGAAGGGACACACAATGAGCAGTTCTTC. Translating gives CASSLFEGTHNEQFF.

V and J are TRBV6-1 and TRBJ2-4; 7 bases align to TRBD2. The CDR3 extends over 15 amino acids. CDR1 is MNHNS, CDR2 SASEGT, per germline. V gave up 5 bases and J gave up 0 bases; unmatched junction bases: 4. The DNA of the CDR3 is TGTGCCAGCAGTCCGGGGGGAATAGCCAAAAACATTCAGTACTTC. Amino acid sequence: CASSPGGIAKNIQYF.

This clonotype was seen a handful of times. The chain employs TRBV10-3 and TRBJ1-1; 8 bases are shared with TRBD1. Germline values: CDR1 ENHRY, CDR2 SYGVKD. CDR3 length: 15 residues. V lost 4 bases, J lost 5 bases, and 9 bases stayed unmatched. In DNA form, the CDR3 reads TGTGCCATCAGTGCTCGGGGCAGGGGGCTAACTGAAGCTTTCTTT. It encodes CAISARGRGLTEAFF.

This clonotype appeared a few times. V usage is TRBV6-2 or TRBV6-3 and J usage is TRBJ2-5; D call uncertain. Germline CDR1 MNHEY, CDR2 SVGEGT. The CDR3 length is 13 residues. Deletions cut 6 bases from V and 4 bases from J, with 12 bases between. As DNA, the CDR3 is TGTGCCAGCAGCCCGCGCGAGCGAGAGACCCAGTACTTC. Translation gives CASSPRERETQYF.

This sequence joins TRBV19 and TRBJ1-4, with D possibly TRBD1 on 6 matching bases. The V end was cut by 6 bases, the J end by 6 bases, with 17 bases between. Germline CDR1 LNHDA, CDR2 SQIVND (reference sequence). The CDR3 is 15 residues long. The CDR3 DNA is TGTGCCAGTAGCTCCCCCGGGGGCGATCATGAAAAACTGTTTTTT. It yields the protein CASSSPGGDHEKLFF.

This clonotype was counted at least ten times. The CDR3 sequence is CASSSTAAGLGNSPLHF. CDR3 nucleotide sequence: TGTGCCAGCAGTTCGACAGCAGCAGGGTTGGGGAATTCACCCCTCCACTTT. The V and J genes are TRBV12-3 or TRBV12-4 and TRBJ1-6; tentative D call: TRBD1 (5 bases). Trimming removed 4 bases at V and 7 bases at J, with 20 bases between. The CDR3 loop spans 17 amino acids.

This clonotype occurred many times. The chain employs TRBV4-2 and TRBJ1-5; no clear D. The CDR3 covers 15 residues. V was pared by 0 bases and J by 1 base, with 7 bases between. From germline, CDR1 is LGHNA and CDR2 YNFKEQ. CDR3 loop: CASSQDWASNQPQHF. CDR3 DNA: TGTGCCAGCAGCCAAGATTGGGCCAGCAATCAGCCCCAGCATTTT.

The chain links TRBV6-1 to TRBJ1-1; D ambiguous. Germline V gene lookup returns CDR1 MNHNS and CDR2 SASEGT. The CDR3 contains 12 residues. The germline V and J ends were trimmed by 6 bases and 3 bases, with 8 bases remaining between them. The CDR3 here is CASRPLDTEAFF. The DNA for the CDR3 is TGTGCCAGCAGGCCACTCGACACTGAAGCTTTCTTT.

This clonotype appeared many times. This rearrangement joins TRBV12-3 or TRBV12-4 to TRBJ1-2; D remains ambiguous. V was pared by 3 bases and J by 0 bases, with 8 bases between. The CDR3 spans 14 residues. The CDR3 region has the DNA TGTGCCAGCAGTTTTTTCCTCTCTAACTATGGCTACACCTTC. This translates into CASSFFLSNYGYTF.

This chain joins TRBV28 and TRBJ2-5; 10 bases are shared with TRBD2. The germline CDR1 and CDR2 sequences are MDHEN and SYDVKM. The V gene end was trimmed by 5 bases and the J gene end by 1 base; junction bases not matched to a gene: 7. The CDR3 covers 16 residues. The CDR3 region has the DNA TGTGCCAGCAGTGTACAACTAGCGGGGTTCCAAGAGACCCAGTACTTC. Residues: CASSVQLAGFQETQYF.

CDR3 DNA sequence: TGTGCCAGCAGTGGCGTCAACAGGGAAAGCGAGCAGTACTTC. Translated, it gives CASSGVNRESEQYF. The gene calls are TRBV2 and TRBJ2-7; TRBD1 might be the D (6 bases). V lost 4 bases and J lost 6, with 16 bases in between. CDR1 and CDR2 from the germline V gene are SNHLY and FYNNEI. This CDR3 is built from 14 residues.

This clonotype was counted between two and nine times. The chain uses TRBV5-1 and TRBJ2-3; D tentatively reads TRBD1 or TRBD2 (6 bases each). V was clipped by 7 bases and J by 7 bases, with 19 bases between them. The CDR3 runs 14 residues. Germline V CDR1 and CDR2: SGHRS, YFSETQ. CDR3: CASEGGVAPNTQYF. The CDR3 DNA is TGCGCCAGCGAGGGGGGAGTGGCCCCAAATACGCAGTATTTT. Complete variable domain (other parts from reference TRBV5-1 and TRBJ2-3): KAGVTQTPRYLIKTRGQQVTLSCSPISGHRSVSWYQQTPGQGLQFLFEYFSETQRNKGNFPGRFSGRQFSNSRSEMNVSTLELGDSALYLCASEGGVAPNTQYFGPGTRLTVL.

This clonotype was detected many times. An end of the junction differs from the germline gene, which may be a read error. The chain combines TRBV4-3 with TRBJ1-5; tentatively, D is TRBD1 (5 bases). Germline V gene lookup returns CDR1 LGHNA and CDR2 YSLEER. The CDR3 has 13 amino acids. The CDR3 nucleotides read TGTGCCAGCAGTCAGGGTAGCAATCAGCCCCAGCATTTT. Translated: CASSQGSNQPQHF.

This chain links TRBV6-5 with TRBJ2-3; possibly TRBD1 for D (6 bases). Germline V lookup: CDR1 MNHEY, CDR2 SVGAGI. The V end was cut by 1 base, the J end by 5 bases, with 22 bases between. There are 18 residues in the CDR3. The CDR3 here is CASSYLDFGQPMVDTQYF. The DNA for the CDR3 is TGTGCCAGCAGTTACTTGGATTTCGGACAGCCTATGGTAGATACGCAGTATTTT.

The rearrangement uses TRBV13 and TRBJ1-5; possibly TRBD1 for D (5 bases). The germline V and J ends were trimmed by 6 bases and 7 bases, with 13 bases remaining between them. Germline V lookup: CDR1 PRHDT, CDR2 FYEKMQ (reference sequence). The CDR3 is 13 residues long. The CDR3 DNA follows: TGTGCCAGCAGAAAGGGGTTGGGGCAGCCCCAGCATTTT. Protein sequence: CASRKGLGQPQHF.